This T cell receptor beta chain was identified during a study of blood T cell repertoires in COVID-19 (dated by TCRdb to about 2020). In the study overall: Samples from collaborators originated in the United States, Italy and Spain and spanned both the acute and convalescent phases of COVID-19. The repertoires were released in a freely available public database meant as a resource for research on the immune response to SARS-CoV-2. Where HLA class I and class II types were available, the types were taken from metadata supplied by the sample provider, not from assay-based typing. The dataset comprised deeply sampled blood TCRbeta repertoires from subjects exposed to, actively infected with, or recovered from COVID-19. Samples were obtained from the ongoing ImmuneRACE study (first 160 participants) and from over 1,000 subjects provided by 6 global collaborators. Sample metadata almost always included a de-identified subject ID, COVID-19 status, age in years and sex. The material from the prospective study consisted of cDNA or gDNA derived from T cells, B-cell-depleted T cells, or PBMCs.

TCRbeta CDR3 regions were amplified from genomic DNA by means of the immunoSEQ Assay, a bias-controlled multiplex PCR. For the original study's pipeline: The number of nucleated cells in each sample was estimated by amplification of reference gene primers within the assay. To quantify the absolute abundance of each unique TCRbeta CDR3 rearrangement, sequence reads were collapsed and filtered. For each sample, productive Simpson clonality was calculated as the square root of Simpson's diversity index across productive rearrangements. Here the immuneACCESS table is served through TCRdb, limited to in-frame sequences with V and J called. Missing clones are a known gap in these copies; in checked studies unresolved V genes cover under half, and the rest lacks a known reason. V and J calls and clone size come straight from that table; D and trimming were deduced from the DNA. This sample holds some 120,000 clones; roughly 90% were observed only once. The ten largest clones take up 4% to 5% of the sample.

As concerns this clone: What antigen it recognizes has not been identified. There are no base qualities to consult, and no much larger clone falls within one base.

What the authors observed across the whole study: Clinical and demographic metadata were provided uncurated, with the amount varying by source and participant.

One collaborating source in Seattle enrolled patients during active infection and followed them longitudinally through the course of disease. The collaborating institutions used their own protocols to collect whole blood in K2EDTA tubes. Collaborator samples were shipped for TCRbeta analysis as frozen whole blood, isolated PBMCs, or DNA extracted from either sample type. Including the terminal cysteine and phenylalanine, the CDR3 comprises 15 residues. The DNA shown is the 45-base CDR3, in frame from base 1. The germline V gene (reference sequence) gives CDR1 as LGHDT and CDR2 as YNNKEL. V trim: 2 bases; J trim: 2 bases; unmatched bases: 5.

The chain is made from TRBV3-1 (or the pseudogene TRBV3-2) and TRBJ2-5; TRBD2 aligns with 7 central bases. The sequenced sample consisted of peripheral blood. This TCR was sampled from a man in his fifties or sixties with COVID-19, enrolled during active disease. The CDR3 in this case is CASSQSNSGQETQYF. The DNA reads TGTGCCAGCAGCCAATCGAATAGCGGGCAAGAGACCCAGTACTTC.